One and the same sample provided the 12 T cell receptor beta chains below, sequenced in a study of blood T cell repertoires in COVID-19. Libraries were prepared by immunoSEQ multiplex PCR; TCRdb keeps only in-frame clonotypes and omits some of them. The table has under 250,000 clones, about 86% seen once. Sequenced material: peripheral blood. All receptors derive from a man aged 80 or over with acute or convalescent COVID-19.

This clone was detected only once. The rearrangement uses TRBV19 and TRBJ2-2, with 8 bases aligning to TRBD2. With V trimmed by 5 bases and J by 4 bases, 9 bases remained unmatched. The CDR3 consists of 16 residues. Looked up from germline, CDR1 is LNHDA and CDR2 is SQIVND (reference sequence). The CDR3 DNA sequence: TGTGCCAGTAGTGAGATCGGGGGGGGCCGCACCGGGGAGCTGTTTTTT. It specifies CASSEIGGGRTGELFF.

In this sample, this clone turned up once. The gene calls are TRBV27 and TRBJ1-5; D gene unclear. The V gene's germline CDR1 is MNHEY and CDR2 SMNVEV (reference sequence). Trimming took off 4 bases at V and 2 bases at J, with 9 bases between the two ends. This CDR3 is 14 amino acids long. CDR3 DNA: TGTGCCAGCAGTTCAGATATGGGCAATCAGCCCCAGCATTTT. It specifies CASSSDMGNQPQHF.

This sequence joins TRBV15 and TRBJ2-1; 7 positions match TRBD1. The CDR3 is 16 amino acids. Losses at the gene ends were 0 bases for V and 0 bases for J; bases not matched to a gene: 2. Germline values: CDR1 LNHNV, CDR2 YYDKDF (reference sequence). CDR3 DNA sequence: TGTGCCACCAGCAGAGACCAGGGGGTCTCCTACAATGAGCAGTTCTTC. It is translated as CATSRDQGVSYNEQFF.

V and J are TRBV7-2 and TRBJ2-5; the D gene is possibly TRBD1 (6 bases). Trimming took 4 bases from V and 1 from J, leaving 7 bases between them. The CDR3 extends over 13 amino acids. Germline lookup yields CDR1 SGHTA and CDR2 FQGNSA. DNA for the CDR3: TGTGCCAGCAGCTCACAGGGCCAAGAGACCCAGTACTTC. Translated, it gives CASSSQGQETQYF.

This rearrangement joins TRBV4-2 to TRBJ2-2, with TRBD2 as a possible D gene (5 bases). Germline lookup yields CDR1 LGHNA and CDR2 YNFKEQ. CDR3 size: 14 residues. With 2 bases removed from V and 6 bases from J, the gap between germline ends came to 10 bases. The CDR3 region has the DNA TGTGCCAGCAGCCAAACTACTAGTTCCGGGGAGCTGTTTTTT. Protein sequence: CASSQTTSSGELFF.

The J gene is TRBJ2-7, the V gene TRBV29-1; 7 bases are shared with TRBD2. The CDR3 is 12 residues long. The germline V gene encodes CDR1 SQVTM and CDR2 ANQGSEA. With 4 bases clipped from V and 3 bases from J, the junction kept 3 bases outside the gene matches. CDR3 nucleotide sequence: TGCAGCGTTGCTGTAGCGGGCTACGAGCAGTACTTC. Translating gives CSVAVAGYEQYF.

DNA for the CDR3: TGTGCCAGCAGCTCCGGACTAGCGGGTTTGTCCTACGAGCAGTACTTC. Translated: CASSSGLAGLSYEQYF. V usage is TRBV7-2 and J usage is TRBJ2-7, with TRBD2 identical over 11 bases. Trimming removed 4 bases from V and 1 base from J; junction bases left unmatched: 6. CDR1 is SGHTA and CDR2 is FQGNSA in the germline V gene. This CDR3 comprises 16 residues.

V usage is TRBV5-1 and J usage is TRBJ2-7, with 9 bases lining up with TRBD2. V shed 4 bases and J 0 bases; nucleotides not matched to a gene: 2. CDR3 length: 14 residues. The germline V gene encodes CDR1 SGHRS and CDR2 YFSETQ. CDR3: CASSPGLASYEQYF. CDR3 DNA sequence: TGCGCCAGCAGCCCGGGACTAGCCTCCTACGAGCAGTACTTC.

The chain links TRBV4-1 to TRBJ2-1, with 7 nucleotides matching TRBD1. V was pared by 3 bases and J by 5 bases, with 10 bases of the junction left unmatched. The germline CDR1 and CDR2 sequences are MGHRA and YSYEKL. CDR3 length: 16 residues. The CDR3, as DNA: TGCGCCAGCAGCCAGGCGTCGACAGGGTTGAACAATGAGCAGTTCTTC. Translated, it gives CASSQASTGLNNEQFF.

In this sample, this clone turned up once. The chain links TRBV5-1 to TRBJ2-3, with 11 bases that match TRBD2. V lost 4 bases, J lost 5 bases, and 6 bases stayed unmatched. This CDR3 has 15 amino acids. From germline, CDR1 is SGHRS and CDR2 YFSETQ. This CDR3 reads CASSPSGTSGDTQYF. Written as DNA, the CDR3 is TGCGCCAGCAGCCCCTCCGGGACTAGCGGAGATACGCAGTATTTT.

CDR3 coding DNA: TGTGCCAGCAATACCGGGACTGCAACATCCAACACTGAAGCTTTCTTT. Its translation is CASNTGTATSNTEAFF. This chain uses TRBV2 with TRBJ1-1, with a possible D match to TRBD1 (5 bases). Germline V lookup: CDR1 SNHLY, CDR2 FYNNEI. Trimming left V 7 bases short and J 2 bases short, with 20 bases between. The CDR3 length is 16 residues.

The chain employs TRBV14 and TRBJ1-2; 11 positions match TRBD1. V lost 5 bases, J lost 6 bases, and 8 bases stayed unmatched. The CDR3 contains 15 residues. The germline V gene has CDR1 SGHDN and CDR2 FVKESK. Here the CDR3 DNA reads TGTGCCAGCAGCGGACAGGGGGCAATTCCGAATGGCTACACCTTC. The encoded protein is CASSGQGAIPNGYTF.